This T cell receptor beta chain is drawn from a study of blood T cells in healthy people across ages. Study-level results: The CMV status of each donor remained undetermined, and this could have confounded shifts in expanded clonotypes. It was not possible, with unsorted PBMCs, to conclusively compare naive and antigen-experienced cells.

As concerns this clonotype: Its antigen is as yet unknown.

It was with a sample-barcoded 5' primer and a J-beta primer mix that a second PCR of roughly 7 to 12 cycles was run. Every cDNA was tagged by a template-switch adaptor with 12 random nucleotides. Using its own MiXCR run on the 5' RACE reads, TCRdb lists one record per CDR3 protein. This sample has 800,000 to 950,000 distinct CDR3 sequences; about 34% occur once, and the top ten carry approximately 13%. The CDR3 is made up of 16 amino acids. Germline loops: CDR1 GTSNPN, CDR2 SVGIG (reference sequence). The specimen was blood. The receptor comes from a man aged 18 to 29 in good health. The chain couples TRBV30 to TRBJ2-4, with 7 bases aligning to TRBD2. TRBJ2-7 explains the end of the DNA better; the J call may be wrong. The DNA for the CDR3 is TGTGCCTGGAGTGATTGGGGGGGAACGCTTGCCTACGAGCAGTACTTC. Encoded protein: CAWSDWGGTLAYEQYF.